This T cell receptor (beta chain) was captured by sequencing in a study of regulatory T cells in long-lasting Graves disease. Notes on the study in general: Favored usage of TRBV28, TRBJ1-2 and TRBJ2-5 was recorded in persistent disease.

Time point in this sample: persistent/refractory GD, antithyroid drugs over 5 years with positive TRAb. PBMC-extracted RNA yielded the TCR library. CDR3 regions were amplified by Arm-PCR using iRepertoire HTBI primers to build TCR beta libraries. TCRdb analysed the multiplex PCR reads with MiXCR anew, one entry per CDR3 protein. The table has roughly 700,000 distinct CDR3 sequences, 25% to 35% seen once. Only a few counts were recorded for this clonotype. Its antigen is unidentified. The germline CDR1 and CDR2 sequences are LNHDA and SQIVND (reference sequence). With 3 bases removed from V and 5 bases from J, the gap between germline ends came to 10 bases. The CDR3 consists of 14 residues.

The receptor comes from a female donor with Graves disease. The gene calls are TRBV19 and TRBJ2-2, with no clear D. The source was peripheral blood mononuclear cells (PBMCs), collected when the disease was refractory, from a patient treated with antithyroid drugs. CDR3 in amino acids: CASSMSRRTGELFF. CDR3 nucleotides: TGTGCCAGTAGTATGTCCAGACGGACCGGGGAGCTGTTTTTT.